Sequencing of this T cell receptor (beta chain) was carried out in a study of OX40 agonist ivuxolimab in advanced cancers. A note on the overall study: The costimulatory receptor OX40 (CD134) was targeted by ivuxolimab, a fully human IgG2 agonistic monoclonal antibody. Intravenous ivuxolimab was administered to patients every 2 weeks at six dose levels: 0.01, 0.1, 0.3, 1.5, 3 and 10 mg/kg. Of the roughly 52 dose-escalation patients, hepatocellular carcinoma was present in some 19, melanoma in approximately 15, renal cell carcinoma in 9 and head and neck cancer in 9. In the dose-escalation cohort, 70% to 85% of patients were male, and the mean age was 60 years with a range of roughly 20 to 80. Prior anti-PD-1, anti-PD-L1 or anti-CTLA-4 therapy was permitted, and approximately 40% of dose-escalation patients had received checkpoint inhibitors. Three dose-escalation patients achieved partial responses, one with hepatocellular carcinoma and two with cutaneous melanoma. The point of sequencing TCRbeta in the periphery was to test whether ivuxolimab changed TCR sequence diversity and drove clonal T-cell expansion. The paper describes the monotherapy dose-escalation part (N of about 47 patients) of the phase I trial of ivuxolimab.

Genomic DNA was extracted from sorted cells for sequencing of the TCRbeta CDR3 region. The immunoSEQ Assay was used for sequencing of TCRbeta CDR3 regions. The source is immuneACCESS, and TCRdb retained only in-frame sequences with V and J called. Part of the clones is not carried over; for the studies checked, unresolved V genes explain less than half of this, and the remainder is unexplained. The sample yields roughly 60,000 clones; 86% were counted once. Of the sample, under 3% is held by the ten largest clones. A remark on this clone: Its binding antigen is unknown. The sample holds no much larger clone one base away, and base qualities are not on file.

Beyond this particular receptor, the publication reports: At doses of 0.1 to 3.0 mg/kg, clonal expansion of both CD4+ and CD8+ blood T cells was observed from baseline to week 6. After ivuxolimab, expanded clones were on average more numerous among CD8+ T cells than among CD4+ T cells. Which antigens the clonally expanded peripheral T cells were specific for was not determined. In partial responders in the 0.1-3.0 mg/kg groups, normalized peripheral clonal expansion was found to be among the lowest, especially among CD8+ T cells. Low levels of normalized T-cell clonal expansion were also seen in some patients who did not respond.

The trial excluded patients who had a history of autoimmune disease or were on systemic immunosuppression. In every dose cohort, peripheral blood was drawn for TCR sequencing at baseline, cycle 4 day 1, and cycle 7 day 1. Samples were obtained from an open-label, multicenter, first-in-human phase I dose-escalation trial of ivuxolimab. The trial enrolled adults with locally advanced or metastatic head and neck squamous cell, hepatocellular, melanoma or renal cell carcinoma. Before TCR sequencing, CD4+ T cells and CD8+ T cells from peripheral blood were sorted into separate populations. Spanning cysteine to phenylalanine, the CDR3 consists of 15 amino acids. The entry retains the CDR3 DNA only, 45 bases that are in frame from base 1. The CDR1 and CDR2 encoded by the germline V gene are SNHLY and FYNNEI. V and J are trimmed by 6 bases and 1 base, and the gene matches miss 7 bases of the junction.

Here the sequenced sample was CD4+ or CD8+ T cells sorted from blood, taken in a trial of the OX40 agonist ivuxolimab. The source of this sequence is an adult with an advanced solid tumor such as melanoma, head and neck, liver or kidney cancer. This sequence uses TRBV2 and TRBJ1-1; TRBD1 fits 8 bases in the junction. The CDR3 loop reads CASRKTDRENTEAFF. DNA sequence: TGTGCCAGCAGGAAGACGGACAGGGAGAACACTGAAGCTTTCTTT.